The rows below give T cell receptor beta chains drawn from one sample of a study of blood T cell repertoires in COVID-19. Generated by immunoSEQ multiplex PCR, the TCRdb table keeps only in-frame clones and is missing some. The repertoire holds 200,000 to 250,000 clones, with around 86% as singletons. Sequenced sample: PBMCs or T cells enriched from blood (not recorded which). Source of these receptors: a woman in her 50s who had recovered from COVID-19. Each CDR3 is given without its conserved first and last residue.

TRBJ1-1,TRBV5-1,ASSLGLRDRDSEAF
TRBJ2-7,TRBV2,VSGGREWMDEQY
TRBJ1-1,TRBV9,ASSVDAGATEAF
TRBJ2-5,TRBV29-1,SVGRLQETQY
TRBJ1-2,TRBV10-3,AMGQGSYGYT
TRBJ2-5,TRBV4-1,ASSQGITGLAGPAETQY
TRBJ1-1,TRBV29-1,SVHRAGRGTEAF
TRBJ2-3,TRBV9,ASSGQGVFSDTQY
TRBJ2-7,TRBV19,ASAGAYEQY
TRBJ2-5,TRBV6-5,ASTPGEWTQY
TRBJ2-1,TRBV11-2,ASSLDPQPPRGYNEQF
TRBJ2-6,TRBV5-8,ASRLPGLGGSGANVLT
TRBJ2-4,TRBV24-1,ATTRGHIKNIQY
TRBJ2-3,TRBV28,ASSTRWGDSTDTQY
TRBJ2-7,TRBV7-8,ASSLLKSSYEQY
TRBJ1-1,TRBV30,AWSVKGDTEAF
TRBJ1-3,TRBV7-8,ASSFGRQHSGNTIY
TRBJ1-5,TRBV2,ASSEVRTGYQPQH
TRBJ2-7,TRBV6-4,ASRWTGKPYEQY
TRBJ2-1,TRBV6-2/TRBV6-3,ASSSRGSYNEQF
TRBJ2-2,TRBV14,ASSFLSSRAHTGELF
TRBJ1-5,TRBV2,ASSVRHSNQPQH
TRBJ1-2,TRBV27,ASSLDPWVRGGYT
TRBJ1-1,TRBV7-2,ASSWDRGLEAF
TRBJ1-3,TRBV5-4,ASSLGSITSGNTIY
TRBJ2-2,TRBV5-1,ASQIAGVDTGELF
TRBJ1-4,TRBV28,ASSTVGQGWVEKLF
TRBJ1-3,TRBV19,ASSIGGQRY
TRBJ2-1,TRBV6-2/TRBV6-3,ASSENNEQF
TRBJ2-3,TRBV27,ASTDLAGGTDTQY
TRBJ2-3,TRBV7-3,ASSFGTATDTQY
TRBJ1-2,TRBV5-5,ASSTAQGKGYGYT
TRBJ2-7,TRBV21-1,ASSKEPGQGRGYEQY
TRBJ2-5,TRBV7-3,ASSSGETQY
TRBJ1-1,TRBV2,ASMRSGQGKTEAF
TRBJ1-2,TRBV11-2,ASSLGYSRVGGYT
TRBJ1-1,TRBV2,ASNGQKGTEAF
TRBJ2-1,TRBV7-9,ASSFQGILPNEQF
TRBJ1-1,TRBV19,ASSPRQGNTEAF